Below, 30 T cell receptor beta chains from the same sample are listed, as sequenced in a study of type 1 regulatory T cells. TCRdb re-called the reads with MiXCR, one entry per CDR3 protein. The table lists approximately 90,000 distinct CDR3 sequences, roughly 31% of them singletons, with 2% to 2.5% in the top ten. Material: CD4+ T cells, either the whole sample or a sorted fraction (not recorded which). All receptors derive from a human donor in good health.

This clonotype has only a few counts. J is TRBJ2-5 and V is TRBV14, with D perhaps TRBD2 (5 bases). CDR1 is SGHDN and CDR2 is FVKESK in the germline V gene. The CDR3 consists of 13 residues. V dropped 2 bases and J dropped 5 bases, with 9 bases sitting between them. In nucleotides, the CDR3 is TGTGCCAGCAGCCAAATTCGAGGGGAGACCCAGTACTTC. It specifies CASSQIRGETQYF.

The chain combines TRBV5-5 with TRBJ2-5; TRBD1 agrees at 10 bases. CDR1 and CDR2 from the germline V gene are SGHKS and YYEKEE (reference sequence). V shed 0 bases and J 2 bases; nucleotides not matched to a gene: 1. The CDR3 loop spans 15 amino acids. The DNA of the CDR3 is TGTGCCAGCAGCTTGGGGACAGGGGGGCAAGAGACCCAGTACTTC. Its translation: CASSLGTGGQETQYF.

The rearrangement links TRBV29-1 to TRBJ2-7; unclear D gene. CDR3 length equals 12 residues. V gave up 3 bases and J gave up 0 bases, with 6 bases separating them. The germline V gene has CDR1 SQVTM and CDR2 ANQGSEA. CDR3 in DNA: TGCAGCGTTGACGACAACTCCTACGAGCAGTACTTC. Protein product: CSVDDNSYEQYF.

The chain uses TRBV7-8 and TRBJ1-5, with D perhaps TRBD1 (6 bases). The V end was cut by 5 bases, the J end by 7 bases, with 21 bases between. The length of the CDR3 is 16 residues. Germline V lookup: CDR1 SGHVS, CDR2 FQNEAQ. The CDR3 here is CASSVSQGRLGQPQHF. The DNA of the CDR3 is TGTGCCAGCAGCGTCTCGCAGGGGCGCCTGGGGCAGCCCCAGCATTTT.

The V call is TRBV12-3 or TRBV12-4, the J call TRBJ2-7; no clear D. V was clipped by 6 bases and J by 4 bases, with 10 bases between them. This CDR3 contains 12 residues. The CDR3 loop reads CASRTTGYEQYF. The CDR3 region has the DNA TGTGCCAGCAGAACCACTGGGTACGAGCAGTACTTC.

V is TRBV7-8 and J is TRBJ2-5; 7 bases align to TRBD2. The length of the CDR3 is 17 residues. V lost 5 bases to trimming and J lost 5 bases; unmatched junction nucleotides: 17. Germline loops: CDR1 SGHVS, CDR2 FQNEAQ. In DNA form, the CDR3 reads TGTGCCAGCAGCCGGGGGATCACCCTCGCGGGAGTCGAGACCCAGTACTTC. It is translated as CASSRGITLAGVETQYF.

V usage is TRBV7-2 and J usage is TRBJ2-1, with 10 bases matching TRBD1. V was clipped by 2 bases and J by 5 bases; unmatched bases: 3. Germline V gene sequence: CDR1 SGHTA, CDR2 FQGNSA. This CDR3 comprises 15 residues. The CDR3 bases are TGTGCCAGCAGCTTAAGACAGGGGGCGAACAATGAGCAGTTCTTC. It codes for CASSLRQGANNEQFF.

This chain links TRBV7-2 with TRBJ2-7; D might be TRBD1 (6 bases). The CDR3 covers 13 residues. Germline CDR1 reads SGHTA; CDR2 reads FQGNSA. Trimming took 5 bases from V and 4 from J, leaving 12 bases between them. The DNA of the CDR3 is TGTGCCAGCAGCCCCCAGGGGTTTTACGAGCAGTACTTC. Translation gives CASSPQGFYEQYF.

The chain has TRBV19 and TRBJ2-4; no clear D. CDR3 length equals 14 residues. Germline CDR1 is LNHDA and CDR2 is SQIVND (reference sequence). The germline V and J ends were trimmed by 8 bases and 0 bases, with 11 bases remaining between them. The DNA for the CDR3 is TGTGCCAGTTCTCCCGGATTAGCCAAAAACATTCAGTACTTC. This translates into CASSPGLAKNIQYF.

The rearrangement links TRBV6-5 to TRBJ1-1; possibly TRBD1 for D (6 bases). The V end was cut by 5 bases, the J end by 11 bases, with 15 bases between. The CDR3 runs 12 residues. Germline assignment: CDR1 MNHEY and CDR2 SVGAGI. The CDR3 loop is CASSPRGLSAFF. CDR3 in DNA: TGTGCCAGCAGTCCCCGGGGGCTTTCCGCTTTCTTT.

The V and J genes are TRBV5-1 and TRBJ2-7; 12 bases are a match to TRBD2. J gave up 2 bases and V 4 bases, and 1 base lay outside the gene matches. The CDR3 totals 14 residues. Germline V gene sequence: CDR1 SGHRS, CDR2 YFSETQ. CDR3 in DNA: TGCGCCAGCAGCCGGACTAGCGGGACCTACGAGCAGTACTTC. Residues: CASSRTSGTYEQYF.

The chain couples TRBV5-8 to TRBJ2-2, with 10 bases identical to TRBD2. The CDR3 is 16 residues long. With V trimmed by 5 bases and J by 3 bases, 7 bases remained unmatched. The germline gives CDR1 SGHTS, CDR2 YDEGEE. DNA for the CDR3: TGTGCCAGCAGATTTGCTAGCGGGGGACACACCGGGGAGCTGTTTTTT. Its translation is CASRFASGGHTGELFF. The whole variable domain, remainder taken from reference TRBV5-8 and TRBJ2-2, is EAGVTQSPTHLIKTRGQQATLRCSPISGHTSVYWYQQALGLGLQFLLWYDEGEERNRGNFPPRFSGRQFPNYSSELNVNALELEDSALYLCASRFASGGHTGELFFGEGSRLTVL.

A few counts support this clonotype. The J gene is TRBJ2-7, the V gene TRBV5-1, with TRBD1 matching over 8 bases. Germline loops: CDR1 SGHRS, CDR2 YFSETQ. The V gene end was trimmed by 7 bases and the J gene end by 0 bases; junction bases not matched to a gene: 9. CDR3 length: 15 residues. In DNA, the CDR3 is TGCGCCAGCGACCCTGGGACAGGAAGCTCCTACGAGCAGTACTTC. Residues: CASDPGTGSSYEQYF.

This clonotype was detected a few times. The rearrangement uses TRBV29-1 and TRBJ1-3; D might be TRBD1 (6 bases). Germline CDR1 SQVTM, CDR2 ANQGSEA. V shed 3 bases and J shed 1 base, with 10 bases lying between them. The CDR3 sequence is 14 residues long. Written as DNA, the CDR3 is TGCAGCGTTGATTTGGGGGCTTCTGGAAACACCATATATTTT. The encoded protein is CSVDLGASGNTIYF.

This clonotype was found once. The gene calls are TRBV10-3 and TRBJ2-7; 11 nucleotides align to TRBD1. The V gene end was trimmed by 5 bases and the J gene end by 4 bases; junction bases not matched to a gene: 7. Looked up from germline, CDR1 is ENHRY and CDR2 is SYGVKD. The CDR3 spans 15 residues. The CDR3 DNA sequence: TGTGCCATCAGTCCCGGGACAGGGGGATTTTACGAGCAGTACTTC. It is translated as CAISPGTGGFYEQYF.

This clonotype has a handful of counts. The rearrangement links TRBV19 to TRBJ2-7; possibly TRBD1 or TRBD2 for D (7 bases each). CDR1 LNHDA and CDR2 SQIVND come from the germline V gene (reference sequence). With 8 bases removed from V and 1 base from J, the gap between germline ends came to 18 bases. This CDR3 is built from 15 residues. The CDR3 sequence is CASGSGGDTSYEQYF. The CDR3 DNA sequence: TGTGCCAGTGGCTCAGGGGGGGACACGTCCTACGAGCAGTACTTC.

V and J are TRBV13 and TRBJ1-2, with D possibly TRBD1 on 6 matching bases. The germline V gene has CDR1 PRHDT and CDR2 FYEKMQ (reference sequence). The V gene lost 6 bases and the J gene lost 7 bases, with 12 bases spanning the gap. This CDR3 comprises 12 residues. DNA for the CDR3: TGTGCCAGCAGAGCCAGGGGAAGTGGCTACACCTTC. Protein product: CASRARGSGYTF.

This clonotype is medium-sized (0.01 to 0.1%). V and J are TRBV7-2 and TRBJ2-2; the match to TRBD1 covers 7 bases. The CDR3 contains 13 residues. Germline assignment: CDR1 SGHTA and CDR2 FQGNSA. The trim removed 6 bases at V and 6 bases at J, leaving 4 bases unmatched. The CDR3 sequence is CASRLGQPGELFF. CDR3 nucleotide sequence: TGTGCCAGCAGATTGGGACAGCCCGGGGAGCTGTTTTTT.

Points on this clonotype: Here the CDR3 omits its conserved ending phenylalanine or tryptophan, so a read error is the likely source. This chain uses TRBV2 with TRBJ2-7; no clear D. V was trimmed by 3 bases and J by 9 bases, leaving 12 bases between them. Germline V gene lookup returns CDR1 SNHLY and CDR2 FYNNEI. The CDR3 extends over 12 amino acids. The CDR3 nucleotides read TGTGCCAGCAGTGATAGGCAGGAGAGGCAGTACCTC. Encoded protein: CASSDRQERQYL.

CDR3 sequence reads: CSARDPAGSTDTQYF. The CDR3 DNA reads TGCAGTGCTAGAGATCCAGCGGGAAGCACAGATACGCAGTATTTT. This chain links TRBV20-1 with TRBJ2-3; TRBD2 matches 7 bases. V was clipped by 0 bases and J by 0 bases; unmatched bases: 3. This CDR3 contains 15 residues. Germline V CDR1 and CDR2: DFQATT, SNEGSKA (reference sequence).

The sample holds a few counts of this clonotype. This CDR3 is CSARDPQGVNEQFF. The CDR3 nucleotides read TGCAGTGCTAGAGATCCGCAGGGTGTCAATGAGCAGTTCTTC. The chain employs TRBV20-1 and TRBJ2-1; tentatively, D is TRBD1 (5 bases). This CDR3 has 14 amino acids. V lost 0 bases, J lost 6 bases, and 12 bases lay in between. From germline, CDR1 is DFQATT and CDR2 SNEGSKA (reference sequence).

The chain employs TRBV15 and TRBJ2-2; possible D gene TRBD2, 5 bases. Germline assignment: CDR1 LNHNV and CDR2 YYDKDF (reference sequence). The CDR3 spans 12 residues. V was clipped by 1 base and J by 8 bases, with 5 bases between them. DNA of the CDR3: TGTGCCACCAGCAGAGCGGGGGGGGAGCTGTTTTTT. This encodes CATSRAGGELFF.

This clonotype was recorded at least ten times. The chain joins TRBV28 to TRBJ1-4; 9 bases are a match to TRBD1. CDR3 length equals 16 residues. J was trimmed by 8 bases and V by 6 bases; bases with no gene match: 13. Germline V lookup: CDR1 MDHEN, CDR2 SYDVKM. The CDR3 protein is CASRAPGGTGYEKLFF. In DNA form, the CDR3 reads TGTGCCAGCAGGGCACCGGGGGGGACAGGGTACGAAAAACTGTTTTTT. The full variable domain, in which reference TRBV28 and TRBJ1-4 provide the parts outside the CDR3, is DVKVTQSSRYLVKRTGEKVFLECVQDMDHENMFWYRQDPGLGLRLIYFSYDVKMKEKGDIPEGYSVSREKKERFSLILESASTNQTSMYLCASRAPGGTGYEKLFFGSGTQLSVL.

V usage is TRBV7-2 and J usage is TRBJ2-1, with 9 bases identical to TRBD1. Germline values: CDR1 SGHTA, CDR2 FQGNSA. V shed 1 base, J shed 7 bases, and the junction held 2 bases outside the gene matches. The CDR3 consists of 14 residues. For the CDR3, the DNA is TGTGCCAGCAGCTTAGACAGGGGGCGGAATGAGCAGTTCTTC. Translating it yields CASSLDRGRNEQFF.

This rearrangement joins TRBV29-1 to TRBJ2-7; maybe TRBD1 (6 bases). Germline CDR1 and CDR2: SQVTM and ANQGSEA. The CDR3 extends over 13 amino acids. Trimming took off 7 bases at V and 6 bases at J, with 19 bases between the two ends. DNA for the CDR3: TGCAGCGGCACACAGGGAGCTGAAGGCGAGCAGTACTTC. The encoded protein is CSGTQGAEGEQYF.

This clonotype was counted only a few times. CDR3 protein: CASSSRPPGQGYAEQYF. Here the CDR3 DNA reads TGCGCCAGCAGCTCCCGACCGCCTGGACAGGGGTATGCCGAGCAGTACTTC. The gene calls are TRBV5-1 and TRBJ2-7; 9 nucleotides agree with TRBD1. The J segment lost 6 bases and the V segment lost 3 bases, leaving 16 bases of the junction unmatched. This CDR3 is built from 17 residues. Germline loops: CDR1 SGHRS, CDR2 YFSETQ.

The CDR3 bases are TGCAGTGCCACTTCCCGGGGGGCGGCTAGCACAGATACGCAGTATTTT. Protein sequence: CSATSRGAASTDTQYF. V and J are TRBV20-1 and TRBJ2-3; perhaps TRBD2 as D (7 bases). Germline CDR1 reads DFQATT; CDR2 reads SNEGSKA (reference sequence). Between the trimmed V and J ends, which lost 6 bases and 0 bases, there was a span of 19 bases. CDR3 size: 16 residues.

For the CDR3, the DNA is TGTGCCTGGAGTGTAGCGGGGAACACTGAAGCTTTCTTT. It translates to CAWSVAGNTEAFF. The chain carries TRBV30 and TRBJ1-1, with D unclear. CDR3 length: 13 residues. CDR1 is GTSNPN, CDR2 SVGIG, per germline (reference sequence). V was pared by 0 bases and J by 1 base, with 6 bases between.

The chain recombines TRBV20-1 with TRBJ1-4, with a possible D match to TRBD1 (6 bases). CDR3 length: 16 residues. The V end was cut by 3 bases, the J end by 0 bases, with 14 bases between. Germline V gene lookup returns CDR1 DFQATT and CDR2 SNEGSKA (reference sequence). CDR3 loop: CSARMPRQATNEKLFF. The CDR3 DNA reads TGCAGTGCTAGGATGCCTCGACAGGCAACTAATGAAAAACTGTTTTTT.

The table lists this clonotype with a few counts. The gene calls are TRBV25-1 and TRBJ2-2, with 9 bases aligning to TRBD1. Germline V gene sequence: CDR1 MGHDK, CDR2 SYGVNS. The CDR3 has 16 amino acids. Germline trimming cut 3 bases from V and 4 bases from J; bases unmatched to any gene: 6. CDR3: CASSDHRGLGTGELFF. In DNA, the CDR3 is TGTGCCAGCAGTGACCACAGGGGGCTCGGCACCGGGGAGCTGTTTTTT.